This T cell receptor beta chain is from a study of beta chain features in type 1 diabetes (dated by TCRdb to 2016 to 2019). As for the study more broadly: Mean age, gender distribution, total cell number and subset yield did not differ between patients and healthy donors. A total of 100 million to 110 million sorted cells were examined across all samples, and a strong correlation was observed between cell number per subset and RNA yield. In the study, TCRB repertoires of sorted circulating CD4+ T cell subsets from recently diagnosed type 1 diabetes patients were compared with those of matched healthy donors. Naive and central memory subsets were obtained from all 30 or so donors, but regulatory and stem cell-like memory subsets were isolated from only 8 patients and roughly 8 healthy donors.

As encoded in the germline V gene, CDR1 is SGHRS while CDR2 is YFSETQ. From the cysteine up to the phenylalanine, the CDR3 has a length of 16 residues. CDR3 DNA only is kept here, 48 bases in frame from base 1. V loses 3 bases, J loses 0 bases, and the germline ends lie 13 bases apart. About this clone: Its antigen is unknown. Base-call qualities are not available, and no considerably larger clone is one nucleotide away.

Each donor gave one peripheral blood draw, approximately 120 mL on average, collected into heparinised tubes. A BD FACSAria II was used to sort naive, central memory, regulatory and stem cell-like memory CD4+ T cells with a panel that included CD45RO, CCR7, CD25, CD127, CD95 and CD27. Every sorted population had a purity above 98%. PBMCs were separated immediately by Lymphoprep density gradient centrifugation and were stained directly, without being cultured. Samples were stained and sorted in pairs, with one healthy donor and one patient per experiment, so that batch effects were minimized. All of the isolated RNA was reverse transcribed with the High Capacity cDNA Reverse Transcription Kit, so expressed TCRB transcripts were sequenced. Deep immunoSEQ sequencing was applied to naive, central memory and regulatory T cell samples, giving an average of approximately 4 million total reads per sample. Sorted cells were lysed in RLT buffer and RNA was extracted with DNase-treated RNeasy Micro or Mini kits, depending on cell number. To prevent cross-contamination, every cell subset was processed on its own, while patient and healthy donor samples were processed together. Using the immunoSEQ multiplex PCR, TCRB sequences were amplified from cDNA into 87-bp fragments spanning the CDR3 region. Sequencing of the amplicons was performed on the Illumina HiSeq platform. Per the source publication's procedure: PCR bias was corrected computationally using synthetic template baselines, and reads within Hamming distance 2 were collapsed, with unmergeable singletons discarded. Reads were aligned against IMGT to assign V, D and J genes, CDR3 length and insertions or deletions at six rearrangement sites. Within each subset, clonotype counts were normalized to the number of sorted cells before true diversity and Gini coefficients were calculated with the tcR R package. The overlap coefficient, calculated on TCRB nucleotide sequences, was used to quantify repertoire sharing. Out-of-frame TCRB sequences from naive cells were analyzed to stand in for the pre-selection repertoire. Sourced from immuneACCESS, this table was stored by TCRdb with only in-frame sequences that have V and J called. A share of the clones is absent; for the studies checked, an unresolved V gene accounts for under half, and the remainder has no known explanation. V and J calls and clone size come straight from that table; D and trimming were deduced from the DNA. For this sample the table gives 630,000 or so clones, of which more than 12% were detected only once. 0.035% to 0.045% of the sample is taken by the ten largest.

Results and caveats for the whole study, not just this receptor: At VDJ recombination sites, type 1 diabetes patients had fewer insertions and more deleted nucleotides, which implies abnormalities in thymic rearrangement. Shorter templates might be favored by PCR, yet because patient and control samples were amplified and corrected together, any such skew would affect both groups equally. Because small numbers of individuals were included in the HLA sub-analyses, any influence of HLA type on TCRB rearrangement was left unresolved. The naive, central memory and regulatory TCRB repertoires appeared to resemble one another more closely among patients than among healthy donors. Because cDNA was sequenced instead of genomic DNA, highly expressing activated cells could be over-represented, though the groups showed no difference in activation or CD3 levels. A moderate but significant shortening of TCRB CDR3 length was observed in type 1 diabetes patients in all four CD4+ subsets.

The TCR was taken from a man between 18 and 35 years old with type 1 diabetes. The rearrangement combines TRBV5-1 with TRBJ2-4, with the identity of the D gene unclear. Sequencing was performed on naive CD4+ T cells from blood. Sample cell subset or site, as interpreted from the label and publication: true naive CD4+ T cells. The nucleotide sequence reads TGCGCCAGCAGCTCGGGTGGTGGCCTAGCCAAAAACATTCAGTACTTC. It translates to CASSSGGGLAKNIQYF.